This is a list of T cell receptor beta chains from one sample in a study of blood T cell repertoires in COVID-19. The method was immunoSEQ multiplex PCR; TCRdb's version includes in-frame clones alone and lacks a portion of them. The table records almost 200,000 clones, 85% to 90% of them present only once. The sample comprised peripheral blood. Receptors originate from a woman aged 70-85 years with acute or convalescent COVID-19. Each CDR3 is given with its conserved first and last residue. The D gene is left open where the match is weak.

v_gene: TRBV12-3/TRBV12-4; j_gene: TRBJ1-1; d_gene: NA; CDR3aa: CASSLAVPSRAFF; CDR3nt: TGTGCCAGCAGTTTAGCTGTCCCCTCCCGTGCTTTCTTT
v_gene: TRBV28; j_gene: TRBJ2-7; d_gene: TRBD2; CDR3aa: CASSHDLAGLTYEQYF; CDR3nt: TGTGCCAGCAGTCACGACCTAGCGGGCCTTACCTACGAGCAGTACTTC
v_gene: TRBV5-5; j_gene: TRBJ2-3; d_gene: TRBD1; CDR3aa: CASSYGQGWIADTQYF; CDR3nt: TGTGCCAGCAGCTACGGACAGGGATGGATTGCAGATACGCAGTATTTT
v_gene: TRBV11-2; j_gene: TRBJ1-2; d_gene: TRBD1; CDR3aa: CASSSQTGVGYTF; CDR3nt: TGTGCCAGCAGCTCCCAGACAGGGGTTGGCTACACCTTC
v_gene: TRBV14; j_gene: TRBJ1-1; d_gene: NA; CDR3aa: CASSPLRTEAFF; CDR3nt: TGTGCCAGCAGCCCGCTGAGAACTGAAGCTTTCTTT
v_gene: TRBV3-1/TRBV3-2; j_gene: TRBJ1-1; d_gene: NA; CDR3aa: CANSLTDMNTEAFF; CDR3nt: TGTGCCAACAGCCTTACAGATATGAACACTGAAGCTTTCTTT
v_gene: TRBV6-5; j_gene: TRBJ1-3; d_gene: NA; CDR3aa: CASSRSGVAGNTIYF; CDR3nt: TGTGCCAGCAGCCGTAGCGGAGTCGCTGGAAACACCATATATTTT
v_gene: TRBV15; j_gene: TRBJ2-7; d_gene: NA; CDR3aa: CATSRAPTGWISYEQYF; CDR3nt: TGTGCCACCAGCAGAGCCCCCACAGGGTGGATATCCTACGAGCAGTACTTC
v_gene: TRBV15; j_gene: TRBJ1-1; d_gene: NA; CDR3aa: CATSKGLSNTEAFF; CDR3nt: TGTGCCACCAGCAAGGGACTTTCGAACACTGAAGCTTTCTTT
v_gene: TRBV28; j_gene: TRBJ1-2; d_gene: NA; CDR3aa: CASSLWHGRADFGYTF; CDR3nt: TGTGCCAGCAGTTTATGGCACGGGAGGGCCGATTTTGGCTACACCTTC
v_gene: TRBV6-5; j_gene: TRBJ1-3; d_gene: NA; CDR3aa: CASSFRDLRTIYF; CDR3nt: TGTGCCAGCAGTTTCCGGGATTTAAGAACCATATATTTT
v_gene: TRBV7-2; j_gene: TRBJ2-1; d_gene: TRBD2; CDR3aa: CASSSRTSGSYEQFF; CDR3nt: TGTGCCAGCAGCTCCCGGACTAGCGGGAGTTATGAGCAGTTCTTC